This is a list of T cell receptor beta chains from one sample in a study of post-analysis software for immune sequencing data. TCRdb re-analysed the PCR reads in MiXCR, keeping a single row per CDR3 protein. The sample lists 750,000 to 900,000 distinct CDR3 sequences, about 45% occurring once. The sequencing input was blood. Receptor source: a girl aged 10-17 years with multiple sclerosis. CDR3s include the opening cysteine and the closing phenylalanine or tryptophan. The order of the fields is clone size, D gene, V gene, J gene, CDR3 protein, CDR3 DNA. D genes are given only for firm matches. Where a row states a size, it is once, few, many or the class of an expanded clone; other rows omit it.

clone_size: .
d_call: TRBD2
v_call: TRBV7-6
j_call: TRBJ2-7
cdr3_aa: CASSLVGGSVGNEQYF
cdr3_nt: TGTGCCAGCAGCTTAGTGGGCGGGAGCGTGGGGAACGAGCAGTACTTC

clone_size: .
d_call: .
v_call: TRBV4-2
j_call: TRBJ1-6
cdr3_aa: CASSRVDSPLHF
cdr3_nt: TGTGCCAGCAGTAGGGTGGATTCACCCCTCCACTTT

clone_size: few
d_call: .
v_call: TRBV20-1
j_call: TRBJ2-1
cdr3_aa: CSARSLARAYNEQFF
cdr3_nt: TGCAGTGCTAGGTCCCTAGCGAGGGCCTACAATGAGCAGTTCTTC

clone_size: .
d_call: .
v_call: TRBV6-1
j_call: TRBJ2-7
cdr3_aa: CASRFGPTPDEQYF
cdr3_nt: TGTGCCAGCAGGTTCGGACCTACCCCGGACGAGCAGTACTTC

clone_size: once
d_call: TRBD1
v_call: TRBV6-1
j_call: TRBJ2-7
cdr3_aa: CASKGQGGEQYF
cdr3_nt: TGTGCCAGCAAGGGACAGGGTGGCGAGCAGTACTTC

clone_size: .
d_call: .
v_call: TRBV4-1
j_call: TRBJ2-3
cdr3_aa: CASSLRSEGGTDTQYF
cdr3_nt: TGCGCCAGCAGCCTCCGTTCGGAGGGGGGCACAGATACGCAGTATTTT

clone_size: .
d_call: .
v_call: TRBV20-1
j_call: TRBJ2-3
cdr3_aa: CSASSTGHTDTQYF
cdr3_nt: TGCAGTGCTAGTTCGACTGGCCACACAGACACGCAGTATTTT

clone_size: few
d_call: .
v_call: TRBV5-1
j_call: TRBJ2-1
cdr3_aa: CASRRVSGYNEQFF
cdr3_nt: TGCGCCAGCAGGCGGGTTAGCGGTTACAATGAGCAGTTCTTC

clone_size: .
d_call: .
v_call: TRBV6-2/TRBV6-3
j_call: TRBJ2-3
cdr3_aa: CASSYSRRADTQYF
cdr3_nt: TGTGCCAGCAGTTACTCACGGCGGGCAGATACGCAGTATTTT

clone_size: few
d_call: .
v_call: TRBV7-9
j_call: TRBJ1-1
cdr3_aa: CASSSYRYHTEAFF
cdr3_nt: TGTGCCAGCAGCTCCTACAGGTATCACACTGAAGCTTTCTTT

clone_size: .
d_call: TRBD1
v_call: TRBV30
j_call: TRBJ2-1
cdr3_aa: CAWGAGTGIFPSSYNEQFF
cdr3_nt: TGTGCCTGGGGAGCCGGGACAGGGATTTTCCCGAGCTCCTACAATGAGCAGTTCTTC

clone_size: few
d_call: .
v_call: TRBV6-6
j_call: TRBJ2-1
cdr3_aa: CASSPWWSYNEQFF
cdr3_nt: TGTGCCAGCAGTCCTTGGTGGTCCTACAATGAGCAGTTCTTC

clone_size: .
d_call: .
v_call: TRBV7-2
j_call: TRBJ1-5
cdr3_aa: CASSLAGVSNQPQHF
cdr3_nt: TGTGCCAGCAGCTTAGCAGGGGTCAGCAATCAGCCCCAGCATTTT

clone_size: .
d_call: TRBD2
v_call: TRBV10-3
j_call: TRBJ2-3
cdr3_aa: CAISESFGRLSTDTQYF
cdr3_nt: TGTGCCATCAGTGAGTCGTTCGGGAGGTTAAGCACAGATACGCAGTATTTT

clone_size: .
d_call: .
v_call: TRBV12-3/TRBV12-4
j_call: TRBJ2-5
cdr3_aa: CASSSRDSPQETQYF
cdr3_nt: TGTGCCAGCAGTTCGCGGGACAGCCCGCAAGAGACCCAGTACTTC

clone_size: once
d_call: TRBD1
v_call: TRBV12-3/TRBV12-4
j_call: TRBJ1-2
cdr3_aa: CASSSPGQPSTF
cdr3_nt: TGTGCCAGCAGTTCCCCGGGACAGCCTTCCACCTTC

clone_size: few
d_call: .
v_call: TRBV7-3
j_call: TRBJ2-3
cdr3_aa: CASSLSSFDTQYF
cdr3_nt: TGTGCCAGCAGCTTAAGTAGTTTCGATACGCAGTATTTT

clone_size: .
d_call: TRBD1
v_call: TRBV20-1
j_call: TRBJ1-4
cdr3_aa: CSVHRGSGEKLFF
cdr3_nt: TGCAGTGTCCACAGGGGTTCAGGAGAAAAACTGTTTTTT

clone_size: .
d_call: TRBD2
v_call: TRBV12-3/TRBV12-4
j_call: TRBJ2-1
cdr3_aa: CASSLASLAGGGQFF
cdr3_nt: TGTGCCAGCAGTTTAGCGAGCCTAGCGGGAGGGGGGCAGTTCTTC

clone_size: many
d_call: .
v_call: TRBV12-3/TRBV12-4
j_call: TRBJ2-1
cdr3_aa: CASSPLNEQFF
cdr3_nt: TGTGCCAGCAGCCCTCTCAATGAGCAGTTCTTC

clone_size: few
d_call: .
v_call: TRBV29-1
j_call: TRBJ2-1
cdr3_aa: CSAHGTFNEQFF
cdr3_nt: TGCAGCGCCCACGGGACATTCAATGAGCAGTTCTTC

clone_size: .
d_call: TRBD1
v_call: TRBV29-1
j_call: TRBJ1-2
cdr3_aa: CSVSGQEDGYTF
cdr3_nt: TGCAGCGTTTCTGGACAGGAGGATGGCTACACCTTC

clone_size: .
d_call: TRBD1
v_call: TRBV28
j_call: TRBJ2-1
cdr3_aa: CASSLLQGVAFF
cdr3_nt: TGTGCCAGCAGTTTATTACAGGGGGTGGCGTTCTTC

clone_size: .
d_call: .
v_call: TRBV25-1
j_call: TRBJ2-7
cdr3_aa: CASSDLRASSYEQYF
cdr3_nt: TGTGCCAGCAGTGATTTAAGGGCGAGCTCCTACGAGCAGTACTTC

clone_size: .
d_call: TRBD2
v_call: TRBV20-1
j_call: TRBJ2-4
cdr3_aa: CSAGISGRSINIIQYF
cdr3_nt: TGCAGTGCGGGCATTAGCGGGAGGTCTATAAATATCATTCAGTACTTC

clone_size: .
d_call: TRBD2
v_call: TRBV2
j_call: TRBJ2-7
cdr3_aa: CASSDSSSGSSTYEQYF
cdr3_nt: TGTGCCAGCAGTGACTCGTCTAGCGGGAGCAGCACCTACGAGCAGTACTTC

clone_size: .
d_call: TRBD2
v_call: TRBV5-1
j_call: TRBJ2-7
cdr3_aa: CASSLGLLAVSYEQYF
cdr3_nt: TGCGCCAGCAGCTTGGGTCTCCTAGCGGTTTCCTACGAGCAGTACTTC

clone_size: .
d_call: .
v_call: TRBV7-8
j_call: TRBJ2-3
cdr3_aa: CASSTRDSISTDTQYF
cdr3_nt: TGTGCCAGCAGCACCCGGGACTCGATAAGCACAGATACGCAGTATTTT

clone_size: .
d_call: .
v_call: TRBV28
j_call: TRBJ1-1
cdr3_aa: CASTIFPTEAFF
cdr3_nt: TGTGCCAGCACCATCTTTCCCACTGAAGCTTTCTTT

clone_size: .
d_call: .
v_call: TRBV20-1
j_call: TRBJ2-7
cdr3_aa: CSANPRGFSYEQYF
cdr3_nt: TGCAGTGCTAATCCTAGGGGGTTCTCCTACGAGCAGTACTTC

clone_size: .
d_call: .
v_call: TRBV11-1
j_call: TRBJ2-5
cdr3_aa: CASSPWTAAETQYF
cdr3_nt: TGTGCCAGCAGCCCTTGGACGGCGGCGGAGACCCAGTACTTC

clone_size: few
d_call: .
v_call: TRBV7-2
j_call: TRBJ2-5
cdr3_aa: CASSRSGGGVGQETQYF
cdr3_nt: TGTGCCAGCAGCCGGTCCGGAGGGGGCGTAGGCCAAGAGACCCAGTACTTC

clone_size: .
d_call: .
v_call: TRBV6-6
j_call: TRBJ1-1
cdr3_aa: CATARAGEAFF
cdr3_nt: TGTGCCACCGCAAGGGCGGGGGAAGCTTTCTTT

clone_size: .
d_call: .
v_call: TRBV20-1
j_call: TRBJ1-5
cdr3_aa: CSARESGAGGEPQHF
cdr3_nt: TGCAGTGCTAGAGAATCCGGGGCCGGCGGGGAGCCCCAGCATTTT

clone_size: .
d_call: TRBD1
v_call: TRBV24-1
j_call: TRBJ2-5
cdr3_aa: CATSDQGQGQETQYF
cdr3_nt: TGTGCCACCAGTGATCAAGGACAGGGTCAAGAGACCCAGTACTTC

clone_size: .
d_call: .
v_call: TRBV5-6
j_call: TRBJ2-3
cdr3_aa: CASSRPAVDTQYF
cdr3_nt: TGTGCCAGCAGCCGTCCGGCGGTAGATACGCAGTATTTT

clone_size: .
d_call: .
v_call: TRBV12-3/TRBV12-4
j_call: TRBJ2-1
cdr3_aa: CASTQTMGPNLNEQFF
cdr3_nt: TGTGCCAGCACCCAGACCATGGGCCCTAATCTGAATGAGCAGTTCTTC

clone_size: .
d_call: .
v_call: TRBV4-2
j_call: TRBJ2-7
cdr3_aa: CASSQVTLPAGTSYEQYF
cdr3_nt: TGTGCCAGCAGCCAAGTTACCCTCCCGGCAGGGACCTCCTACGAGCAGTACTTC

clone_size: few
d_call: .
v_call: TRBV20-1
j_call: TRBJ2-1
cdr3_aa: CSASAIQLASNEQFF
cdr3_nt: TGCAGTGCTAGCGCGATTCAGCTAGCGTCCAATGAGCAGTTCTTC

clone_size: .
d_call: .
v_call: TRBV4-3
j_call: TRBJ1-4
cdr3_aa: CASSWTREQGYEKLFF
cdr3_nt: TGCGCCAGCAGCTGGACGCGGGAACAGGGCTACGAAAAACTGTTTTTT

clone_size: few
d_call: .
v_call: TRBV6-5
j_call: TRBJ1-2
cdr3_aa: CASGGGNYGYTF
cdr3_nt: TGTGCCAGCGGGGGGGGGAACTATGGCTACACCTTC

clone_size: .
d_call: .
v_call: TRBV3-1
j_call: TRBJ2-7
cdr3_aa: CASSQVIGLGYEQYF
cdr3_nt: TGTGCCAGCAGCCAAGTCATCGGGCTCGGCTACGAGCAGTACTTC

clone_size: .
d_call: .
v_call: TRBV6-5
j_call: TRBJ1-1
cdr3_aa: CASSVGWPFGTEAFF
cdr3_nt: TGTGCCAGCAGTGTTGGGTGGCCGTTTGGGACTGAAGCTTTCTTT

clone_size: .
d_call: .
v_call: TRBV20-1
j_call: TRBJ1-1
cdr3_aa: CSARGGYGNTEAFF
cdr3_nt: TGCAGTGCTAGGGGGGGCTACGGGAACACTGAAGCTTTCTTT

clone_size: .
d_call: .
v_call: TRBV6-2/TRBV6-3
j_call: TRBJ1-2
cdr3_aa: CASSYDQQGARGYTF
cdr3_nt: TGTGCTAGCAGTTACGACCAACAGGGCGCTCGGGGCTACACCTTC

clone_size: few
d_call: .
v_call: TRBV4-1
j_call: TRBJ2-5
cdr3_aa: CASSQDEGRWETQYF
cdr3_nt: TGCGCCAGCAGCCAAGATGAGGGGCGATGGGAGACCCAGTACTTC